These T cell receptor beta chains were read from a single sample in a study of technical replicates of blood from a handful of donors. Measured with immunoSEQ multiplex PCR; TCRdb has only the in-frame clones, and not every one. The data contain approximately 75,000 clones, under 97% of them singletons. The sample comprised T cells isolated from PBMCs. Every receptor here comes from a human donor in good health. The CDR3 runs from the conserved cysteine through the conserved F or W. The D gene is left open where the match is weak. Clone size is not always given. Where it is, it says once, few, many or a class for expanded clones.

v_call,d_call,j_call,clone_size,cdr3_aa,cdr3_nt
TRBV5-1,-,TRBJ1-2,-,CASSLDGAKDYGYTF,TGCGCCAGCAGCTTGGATGGGGCAAAGGACTATGGCTACACCTTC
TRBV5-4,TRBD2,TRBJ2-3,-,CASSHPGLATSRNTDTQYF,TGTGCCAGCAGCCATCCGGGACTAGCGACGTCGAGAAATACAGATACGCAGTATTTT
TRBV29-1,TRBD2,TRBJ2-7,-,CSVEGAPAGVAWEQYF,TGCAGCGTTGAAGGAGCCCCGGCGGGGGTTGCTTGGGAGCAGTACTTC
TRBV11-3,TRBD1,TRBJ2-3,-,CASSHLRDRVTDTQYF,TGTGCCAGCAGCCACCTTCGAGACAGGGTCACAGATACGCAGTATTTT
TRBV27,-,TRBJ2-5,-,CASSLSGPFQETQYF,TGTGCCAGCAGTTTATCGGGGCCATTCCAAGAGACCCAGTACTTC
TRBV30,-,TRBJ2-6,once,CAWSLSGANVLTF,TGTGCCTGGAGTTTATCTGGGGCCAACGTCCTGACTTTC
TRBV2,-,TRBJ2-6,-,CASSDLGGRTFSGANVLTF,TGTGCCAGCAGTGATCTGGGGGGTCGAACCTTCTCTGGGGCCAACGTCCTGACTTTC
TRBV6-5,TRBD1,TRBJ1-3,once,CGRDRVGNTIYF,TGTGGGCGGGACAGGGTCGGAAACACCATATATTTT
TRBV5-1,TRBD2,TRBJ2-7,-,CASSKLAAGYEQYF,TGCGCCAGCAGCAAACTAGCGGCGGGCTACGAGCAGTACTTC
TRBV5-4,-,TRBJ2-1,once,CASTPGSSNEQFF,TGTGCCAGCACCCCGGGGAGCAGCAATGAGCAGTTCTTC
TRBV6-5,-,TRBJ1-1,-,CASSYSFNPGNTEAFF,TGTGCCAGCAGTTACTCTTTCAATCCGGGGAACACTGAAGCTTTCTTT
TRBV5-1,TRBD1,TRBJ1-5,few,CASSLAGGYNQPQHF,TGCGCCAGCAGCTTGGCAGGGGGCTACAATCAGCCCCAGCATTTT
TRBV6-5,-,TRBJ1-5,-,CASRNAGGRNQPQHF,TGTGCCAGCAGGAACGCCGGGGGTCGCAATCAGCCCCAGCATTTT
TRBV15,TRBD2,TRBJ2-7,-,CATSRVSLGGTLYEQYF,TGTGCCACCAGCAGGGTCTCTTTGGGAGGGACTCTCTACGAGCAGTACTTC
TRBV7-9,TRBD1,TRBJ1-2,-,CASSLVTDRGGYTF,TGTGCCAGCAGCTTAGTAACGGACAGGGGTGGCTACACCTTC
TRBV6-5,TRBD1,TRBJ1-2,-,CASSYSGTGGLYGYTF,TGTGCCAGCAGTTACTCCGGGACAGGGGGACTCTATGGCTACACCTTC
TRBV5-1,-,TRBJ1-3,-,CASSLGLGNTIYF,TGCGCCAGCAGCTTGGGTCTCGGAAACACCATATATTTT
TRBV2,TRBD2,TRBJ2-1,-,CASSEVAGDYNEQFF,TGTGCCAGCAGTGAAGTAGCGGGGGACTACAATGAGCAGTTCTTC
TRBV13,TRBD1,TRBJ1-1,-,CASSLVTGDTEAFF,TGTGCCAGCAGCCTAGTAACAGGGGACACTGAAGCTTTCTTT
TRBV30,TRBD2,TRBJ2-1,-,CAFTGLAGTNEQFF,TGTGCCTTTACGGGACTAGCGGGAACCAATGAGCAGTTCTTC
TRBV27,-,TRBJ2-1,-,CASSRVIASYTTGEQFF,TGTGCCAGCAGTCGCGTCATAGCGTCCTATACAACGGGTGAGCAGTTCTTC
TRBV28,-,TRBJ2-5,-,CASRRAAGVEAQYF,TGTGCCAGCAGAAGGGCCGCAGGGGTTGAGGCCCAGTACTTC
TRBV5-1,TRBD2,TRBJ2-3,-,CASSFPSGRDTQYF,TGCGCCAGCAGCTTCCCTAGCGGGAGAGATACGCAGTATTTT
TRBV4-1,TRBD2,TRBJ2-5,-,CASSPRLAEETQYF,TGCGCCAGCAGCCCTAGACTAGCTGAAGAGACCCAGTACTTC
TRBV7-9,-,TRBJ1-2,-,CASSLAMAANGYTF,TGTGCCAGCAGCTTAGCTATGGCTGCCAATGGCTACACCTTC
TRBV19,-,TRBJ1-2,once,CASSITGDYGYTF,TGTGCCAGTAGTATAACAGGAGACTATGGCTACACCTTC
TRBV7-9,TRBD1,TRBJ1-2,-,CASSLDPGQGYGYTF,TGTGCCAGCAGCTTAGATCCGGGACAGGGATATGGCTACACCTTC
TRBV7-6,TRBD2,TRBJ2-7,-,CASSLLSGRAVWEQYF,TGTGCCAGCAGCTTATTGAGCGGGAGGGCCGTTTGGGAGCAGTACTTC